This T cell receptor beta chain was recorded in a study of graft-versus-host responses after intestinal transplantation. Overall study: All recipients were given anti-thymocyte globulin induction, and tacrolimus and steroids were then administered for around three years.

Both intraepithelial and lamina propria lymphocytes were released by processing graft tissue. In its sample, this clone was seen a few times. Antigen unknown. Trimming removed 0 bases from V and 1 base from J, with 7 bases in between. CDR3 length equals 14 residues. Per the germline V gene, CDR1 is SGHKS and CDR2 is YYEKEE (reference sequence). Libraries were prepared by immunoSEQ multiplex PCR; TCRdb keeps only in-frame clonotypes and omits some of them. The sample records about 29,000 clones, 80% to 85% being singletons. General study points: The highest levels of circulating GvH clones went along with early declines in HvG clones after transplant. Researchers found GvH clones in recipient marrow, and some showed up first in ileum or blood.

The sequence came from a human patient who received an intestinal transplant, so some T cells may come from the graft donor. The V and J genes are TRBV5-5 and TRBJ1-1; D uncertain. Sequences were derived from ileum tissue, sampled 98 days after intestinal transplantation. CDR3 coding DNA: TGTGCCAGCAGCTTGGTCGGTGCGAACACTGAAGCTTTCTTT. Protein sequence: CASSLVGANTEAFF.